This TCR beta chain came from a study of T cell clones after liver transplantation. Study-level background: Tolerance: complete withdrawal held at least one year, liver enzymes staying within twice normal. Study outcomes and limitations: Migration into the graft, not deletion, may explain lost graft donor-reactive T cells.

Some clones are missing from TCRdb's copy, which holds only in-frame ones; the method was immunoSEQ multiplex PCR. The sample records 72,000 or so clones, less than 90% being singletons. As regards this clone: The antigen remains undetermined.

Unstimulated PBMCs were sorted into CD3+CD4+ and CD3+CD8+ populations. The CDR3 totals 15 residues. The V and J ends lost 2 bases and 4 bases, in that order; junction bases with no gene match: 4. Germline V gene lookup returns CDR1 MGHRA and CDR2 YSYEKL. The chain recombines TRBV4-1 with TRBJ2-5; 10 positions match TRBD2. The specimen comprised CD4+ T cells from blood, sampled at the 22-month timepoint. The sequence came from a human patient who received a liver transplant. The T cells may partly be graft donor cells. CDR3 amino acids: CASSQKRGGRETQYF. CDR3 bases: TGCGCCAGCAGCCAAAAGCGGGGGGGCCGAGAGACCCAGTACTTC.